This T cell receptor beta chain came from a study of T cell repertoires in cytomegalovirus infection. Study in general: Both a matching HLA type and CMV infection were indicated by public TCR beta signatures. Overall study findings and caveats: HLA-C-restricted CMV clonotypes gave the most frequent clonotype in two of eight donors. CMV carriers with the relevant HLA were identified by cumulative public TCR beta family frequency.

This clonotype has ten or more counts. Its antigen is unidentified. Using its own MiXCR run on the reads, TCRdb lists one record per CDR3 protein. The table records 300,000 to 450,000 distinct CDR3 sequences, 15% to 20% of them present only once. The V segment lost 3 bases and the J segment 3 bases; nucleotides outside the gene matches: 5. The germline gives CDR1 SEHNR, CDR2 FQNEAQ (reference sequence). The CDR3 consists of 16 residues. The receptor was derived from a human donor in good health (CMV status not recorded). Some clones in this sample may be carry-over from other donors' samples. The genes are TRBV7-9 and TRBJ2-3, with TRBD2 matching over 11 bases. The sample taken for sequencing was PBMCs. The CDR3 loop reads CASSFLTSGGTDTQYF. The CDR3 DNA follows: TGTGCCAGCAGCTTCTTAACTAGCGGGGGTACAGATACGCAGTATTTT.